This T cell receptor (beta chain) originates from a study of Ad26.COV2.S vaccination and SARS-CoV-2 variants. Study at large: Intramuscular Ad26.COV2.S doses were given once or twice, 56 days apart.

CDR3 size: 13 residues. The germline V and J ends were trimmed by 0 bases and 6 bases, with 6 bases remaining between them. CDR1 is SGHDT and CDR2 is YYEEEE in the germline V gene. Treatment specified: some 20 received Ad26.COV2.S at low or high dose, single or two shots; 5 received placebo; per-sample allocation not given. The samples date from day 63 after the first vaccine or placebo injection. The administered vaccine (an Ad26 vector) expressed Wuhan-strain SARS-CoV-2 spike. Study-wide results and limits: Vaccine and placebo groups showed comparable non-spike TCR breadth.

Libraries were prepared by immunoSEQ multiplex PCR; TCRdb keeps only in-frame clonotypes and omits some of them. Here the sample spans 380,000 or so clones, 86% being singletons. Worth noting for this clone: Antigen unknown.

This specimen consisted of peripheral blood, obtained in a trial of Ad26.COV2.S vaccine versus placebo. The receptor was isolated from a person between 18 and 65 years old who received the Ad26.COV2.S COVID-19 vaccine or a placebo. This chain uses TRBV5-6 with TRBJ2-2, with D perhaps given as TRBD1 or TRBD2 (5 bases each). The CDR3 loop reads CASSLGGPGELFF. CDR3 bases: TGTGCCAGCAGCTTGGGGGGACCCGGGGAGCTGTTTTTT.